What follows is one T cell receptor (beta chain) and its context. The antigen remains unidentified. CDR1 is KGHSH and CDR2 is LQKENI in the germline V gene. Trimming took off 4 bases at V and 0 bases at J, with 6 bases between the two ends. The CDR3 has 14 amino acids. The sample originates from a study of T-cell reconstitution after alpha-beta-depleted transplantation in children. Study findings and constraints: Most T-cell counts and diversity one year after the transplant came from T cells that were newly produced.

Unique molecular identifiers were incorporated during preparation of the TCRbeta library. TCRdb passed the PCR reads through MiXCR, listing each CDR3 protein once. This sample yields under 400,000 distinct CDR3 sequences, of which over 20% are seen a single time; over 9.5% belongs to the top ten. This specimen was PBMCs, mostly from graft donor cells, taken 180 days after TCRalphabeta/CD19-depleted stem cell transplant. This TCR was sampled from a male patient younger than 18 who had a stem cell transplant for acute lymphoblastic leukemia, so the T cells may come from the graft donor. The rearrangement links TRBV18 to TRBJ2-2; possibly TRBD1 or TRBD2 for D (5 bases each). The CDR3 DNA follows: TGTGCCAGCTCACGGGGGACGAACACCGGGGAGCTGTTTTTT. Translated, it gives CASSRGTNTGELFF.